These 24 T cell receptor beta chains originate from one sample sequenced in a study of Graves' ophthalmopathy and Graves' hyperthyroidism (dated by TCRdb to 2016 to 2018). Sequencing took place on an Illumina HiSeq 2000. For repertoire sequencing, the TCR beta CDR3 regions were amplified from RNA transcripts. The first round was an RT-PCR using HTBI primers with the Qiagen OneStep RT-PCR kit, and this first round was followed by a second-round multiplex PCR, then size selection and purification. The public reads were reprocessed in TCRdb via fastp at Q25 and MiXCR, keeping in-frame beta chains. Every CDR3 protein is listed once, alongside the most common genes and DNA of its rows. This sample gives over 500,000 distinct CDR3 sequences in total; approximately 22% of them show up just once. Clones ranked in the top ten supply roughly 7.4% of the sample. The sample was peripheral blood. These receptor sequences come from a woman under 30 with stable Graves' hyperthyroidism. Some clones in this sample may be carry-over from other donors' samples. Donor details come from another sample of the same person, matched by shared clones.

The table lists this clonotype with many counts. The chain uses TRBV6-5 and TRBJ1-5; D is unclear. V was cut by 2 bases and J by 6 bases, with 11 bases left in between. Germline V gene sequence: CDR1 MNHEY, CDR2 SVGAGI. The CDR3 loop spans 14 amino acids. CDR3 loop: CASSYGLSGQPQHF. In nucleotides, the CDR3 is TGTGCCAGCAGTTACGGGCTATCGGGTCAGCCCCAGCATTTT.

This clonotype was observed a handful of times. The V call is TRBV9, the J call TRBJ1-1; TRBD1 is a possible D gene (5 bases). V was cut by 4 bases and J by 7 bases, with 17 bases left in between. Germline CDR1 is SGDLS and CDR2 is YYNGEE. The CDR3 is 14 residues long. The CDR3 DNA sequence: TGTGCCAGCAGCCTCGAGGGGTTGTCGAGTGAAGCTTTCTTT. Amino acid sequence: CASSLEGLSSEAFF. Full variable domain (rest looked up from reference TRBV9 and TRBJ1-1): DSGVTQTPKHLITATGQRVTLRCSPRSGDLSVYWYQQSLDQGLQFLIQYYNGEERAKGNILERFSAQQFPDLHSELNLSSLELGDSALYFCASSLEGLSSEAFFGQGTRLTVV.

This clonotype was recorded many times. J is TRBJ2-4 and V is TRBV4-1; either TRBD1 or TRBD2 may supply D (7 bases each). The germline CDR1 and CDR2 sequences are MGHRA and YSYEKL. The V and J ends lost 0 bases and 8 bases respectively, with 14 bases between them. The CDR3 contains 15 residues. The DNA of the CDR3 is TGCGCCAGCAGCCAAGAAGGGGGCGCGGGAGACATTCAGTACTTC. Protein sequence: CASSQEGGAGDIQYF.

Many counts were recorded for this clonotype. V usage is TRBV27 and J usage is TRBJ1-2; D not certain. Germline V lookup: CDR1 MNHEY, CDR2 SMNVEV (reference sequence). Between the trimmed V and J ends, which lost 5 bases and 2 bases, there was a span of 12 bases. The CDR3 sequence is 14 residues long. CDR3 sequence (DNA): TGTGCCAGCAGTGCCCTACATCCCAACTATGGCTACACCTTC. This translates into CASSALHPNYGYTF.

Ten or more counts support this clonotype. V usage is TRBV6-1 and J usage is TRBJ1-1; TRBD1 is a possible D gene (5 bases). V lost 7 bases and J lost 8, with 23 bases in between. This CDR3 has 15 residues. From germline, CDR1 is MNHNS and CDR2 SASEGT. This CDR3 reads CASTQAGTGGREAFF. In DNA form, the CDR3 reads TGTGCCAGCACCCAAGCCGGGACCGGGGGGAGAGAAGCTTTCTTT.

There are many counts of this clonotype. This chain uses TRBV5-1 with TRBJ1-1, with a weak D call TRBD1 (5 bases). Germline CDR1 is SGHRS and CDR2 is YFSETQ. This CDR3 region has 12 residues. Trimming pared 3 bases from V and 4 bases from J, leaving 7 bases between. CDR3 DNA: TGCGCCAGCAGCTGGGACCTCACTGAAGCTTTCTTT. It encodes CASSWDLTEAFF.

This clonotype was seen more than once but under ten times. This rearrangement joins TRBV6-4 to TRBJ2-2; D remains ambiguous. The CDR3 is 13 residues long. The ends were cut back, 8 bases at V and 0 bases at J, with 7 bases in the middle. Germline V CDR1 and CDR2: MRHNA, SNTAGT. CDR3 amino acids: CASAETNTGELFF. The CDR3 DNA reads TGTGCCAGCGCGGAAACGAACACCGGGGAGCTGTTTTTT.

The rearrangement joins TRBV12-3 or TRBV12-4 to TRBJ2-3; D gene uncertain. Trimming removed 7 bases at V and 7 bases at J, with 12 bases between. The CDR3 is 12 residues long. In nucleotides, the CDR3 is TGTGCCAGCATCGGAGAAGTGAATACGCAGTATTTT. Translated, it gives CASIGEVNTQYF.

V is TRBV6-1 and J is TRBJ1-3; D ambiguous. This CDR3 has 14 amino acids. Trimming removed 8 bases at V and 2 bases at J, with 13 bases between. Germline CDR1 is MNHNS and CDR2 is SASEGT. DNA for the CDR3: TGTGCCAGCCGACGACCCCCACCTGGAAACACCATATATTTT. Its protein product is CASRRPPPGNTIYF.

This clonotype was recorded many times. V and J are TRBV6-5 and TRBJ2-7; the D is unclear. V was cut by 1 base and J by 7 bases, with 14 bases left in between. The CDR3 is 14 amino acids. Germline V CDR1 and CDR2: MNHEY, SVGAGI. CDR3 sequence reads: CASSYLGGAGEQYF. In nucleotides, the CDR3 is TGTGCCAGCAGTTACTTGGGCGGAGCAGGAGAGCAGTACTTC.

The gene calls are TRBV12-3 or TRBV12-4 and TRBJ2-2, with TRBD2 matching 14 bases. This CDR3 spans 17 amino acids. The V and J ends lost 6 bases and 3 bases, in that order; junction bases with no gene match: 6. CDR3 sequence: CASSGTSGSIDTGELFF. DNA for the CDR3: TGTGCCAGCAGCGGGACTAGCGGGAGTATCGACACCGGGGAGCTGTTTTTT.

In its sample, this clonotype was seen many times. V gene TRBV6-2 or TRBV6-3 combines with J gene TRBJ1-5; D call uncertain. Germline lookup yields CDR1 MNHEY and CDR2 SVGEGT. This CDR3 spans 15 amino acids. V was cut by 2 bases and J by 4 bases, with 12 bases left in between. The CDR3 DNA sequence: TGTGCCAGCAGTTACACGCAGGTCTATAATCAGCCCCAGCATTTT. It translates to CASSYTQVYNQPQHF.

J is TRBJ2-3 and V is TRBV2; D perhaps matches TRBD1 (6 bases). Trimming pared 4 bases from V and 1 base from J, leaving 12 bases between. CDR3 length: 15 residues. Germline assignment: CDR1 SNHLY and CDR2 FYNNEI. DNA of the CDR3: TGTGCCAGCAGTGTAACAGGGATGGGCACAGATACGCAGTATTTT. This translates into CASSVTGMGTDTQYF.

This clonotype was recorded at least ten times. This chain connects TRBV27 to TRBJ1-2; 7 nucleotides agree with TRBD1. The length of the CDR3 is 13 residues. J was trimmed by 6 bases and V by 7 bases; bases with no gene match: 8. Germline V gives CDR1 MNHEY, CDR2 SMNVEV (reference sequence). CDR3 coding DNA: TGTGCCAGCAAACTGACAGGGTTGAATGGCTACACCTTC. This codes for CASKLTGLNGYTF.

At least ten counts were recorded for this clonotype. V usage is TRBV2 and J usage is TRBJ2-7; D may be TRBD1 (5 bases). CDR1 and CDR2 from the germline V gene are SNHLY and FYNNEI. CDR3 size: 12 residues. With 5 bases removed from V and 5 bases from J, the gap between germline ends came to 10 bases. CDR3 in DNA: TGTGCCAGCAGTTGGTGGGGCGACGAGCAGTACTTC. This encodes CASSWWGDEQYF.

This clonotype was seen at least ten times. The V and J genes are TRBV28 and TRBJ1-3; D might be TRBD1 (5 bases). V lost 3 bases and J lost 4, with 13 bases in between. Germline V CDR1 and CDR2: MDHEN, SYDVKM. The CDR3 has 15 amino acids. The CDR3, as DNA: TGTGCCAGCAGTTTCAGCACAGGTCTGGGAAACACCATATATTTT. Translation gives CASSFSTGLGNTIYF. Looking up the rest from reference TRBV28 and TRBJ1-3 gives the full variable domain: DVKVTQSSRYLVKRTGEKVFLECVQDMDHENMFWYRQDPGLGLRLIYFSYDVKMKEKGDIPEGYSVSREKKERFSLILESASTNQTSMYLCASSFSTGLGNTIYFGEGSWLTVV.

This clonotype was seen at least ten times. This chain links TRBV5-1 with TRBJ2-7; possibly TRBD1 for D (6 bases). Trimming shortened V by 0 bases and J by 0 bases, and 16 bases separated the two germline ends. This CDR3 has 17 residues. Per the germline V gene, CDR1 is SGHRS and CDR2 is YFSETQ. The CDR3 reads CASSLGVGTPISYEQYF. The CDR3 bases are TGCGCCAGCAGCTTGGGGGTCGGGACACCGATCTCCTACGAGCAGTACTTC.

This clonotype was observed many times. The chain couples TRBV4-1 to TRBJ1-5, with D possibly being TRBD1 (5 bases). This CDR3 is 16 amino acids long. Trimming removed 0 bases at V and 7 bases at J, with 16 bases between. In germline, CDR1 is MGHRA, CDR2 YSYEKL. The CDR3 bases are TGCGCCAGCAGCCAAGACGGGACGGTGCTATTGCAGCCCCAGCATTTT. It translates to CASSQDGTVLLQPQHF.

In this sample, this clonotype turned up many times. The DNA of the CDR3 is TGTGCCATCAGTGGGTCTTCTAACACCCATAACACTGAAGCTTTCTTT. Translated, it gives CAISGSSNTHNTEAFF. The chain uses TRBV10-3 and TRBJ1-1; D unresolved. The CDR3 runs 16 residues. V was trimmed by 4 bases and J by 2 bases, leaving 17 bases between them. Germline V gene lookup returns CDR1 ENHRY and CDR2 SYGVKD.

In this sample, this clonotype turned up many times. J is TRBJ1-2 and V is TRBV6-5; TRBD1 is a possible D gene (6 bases). CDR1 MNHEY and CDR2 SVGAGI come from the germline V gene. Trimming stripped 2 bases from V and 7 bases from J, with 14 bases between. The CDR3 spans 14 residues. CDR3 in amino acids: CASSYGSGEGGYTF. The CDR3 DNA is TGTGCCAGCAGTTACGGGTCAGGGGAGGGTGGCTACACCTTC.

In this sample, this clonotype turned up a few times. V and J are TRBV5-1 and TRBJ1-1; D possibly corresponds to TRBD1 (5 bases). The CDR3 runs 13 residues. Trimming stripped 1 base from V and 7 bases from J, with 11 bases between. In germline, CDR1 is SGHRS, CDR2 YFSETQ. CDR3 loop: CASSLYIQGEAFF. The DNA of the CDR3 is TGCGCCAGCAGCTTGTATATCCAGGGTGAAGCTTTCTTT.

This clonotype was found many times. This rearrangement joins TRBV13 to TRBJ2-7; a possible D gene is TRBD1 (5 bases). Trimming left V 0 bases short and J 1 base short, with 16 bases between. Per the germline V gene, CDR1 is PRHDT and CDR2 is FYEKMQ (reference sequence). There are 17 residues in the CDR3. As DNA, the CDR3 is TGTGCCAGCAGCTTAGGCGTTGGGGCAGGCCCGTCCTACGAGCAGTACTTC. Its protein is CASSLGVGAGPSYEQYF.

The sample holds a few counts of this clonotype. The gene calls are TRBV7-9 and TRBJ1-5; D is ambiguous. Trimming stripped 1 base from V and 4 bases from J, with 8 bases between. CDR1 and CDR2 from the germline V gene are SEHNR and FQNEAQ (reference sequence). This CDR3 is 14 amino acids long. DNA of the CDR3: TGTGCCAGCAGCTTAGTCGGGAAAAATCAGCCCCAGCATTTT. As protein: CASSLVGKNQPQHF.

The table lists this clonotype with many counts. Written as DNA, the CDR3 is TGTGCCAGCAGTTTCCGCTCTGGGGCCAACGTCCTGACTTTC. Its translation: CASSFRSGANVLTF. The V gene is TRBV6-5, the J gene TRBJ2-6; D uncertain. In germline, CDR1 is MNHEY, CDR2 SVGAGI. CDR3 length equals 14 residues. The germline V and J ends were trimmed by 4 bases and 0 bases, with 4 bases remaining between them.